This TCR beta chain was sequenced during a study of blood T cell repertoires in COVID-19. Overall study: Sources were T cells, B-cell-depleted T cells, or PBMCs; the material itself was cDNA or gDNA.

Profiling relied on immunoSEQ multiplex PCR, and the TCRdb table lists in-frame clones only, not all of them. The table records 100,000 to 120,000 clones, about 80% of them present only once. The CDR3 length is 14 residues. V lost 5 bases and J lost 2, with 10 bases in between. Germline V gives CDR1 MDHEN, CDR2 SYDVKM. The rearrangement uses TRBV28 and TRBJ1-3; no clear D gene. Sequenced sample: peripheral blood. This sequence was found in a woman aged 70-85 years with acute or convalescent COVID-19. The CDR3 is CASSRTGPGNTIYF. CDR3 bases: TGTGCCAGCAGTCGAACCGGTCCTGGAAACACCATATATTTT.